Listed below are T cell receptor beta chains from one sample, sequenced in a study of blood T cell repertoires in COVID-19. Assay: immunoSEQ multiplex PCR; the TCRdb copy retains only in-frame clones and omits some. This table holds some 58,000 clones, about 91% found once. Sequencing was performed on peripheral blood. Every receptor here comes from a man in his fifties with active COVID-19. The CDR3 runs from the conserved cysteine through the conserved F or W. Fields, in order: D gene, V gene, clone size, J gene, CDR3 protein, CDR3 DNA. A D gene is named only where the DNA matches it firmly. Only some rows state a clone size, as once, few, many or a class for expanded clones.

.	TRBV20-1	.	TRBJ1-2	CSASGRVDGSYTF	TGCAGTGCTAGTGGCAGGGTAGATGGGAGCTACACCTTC
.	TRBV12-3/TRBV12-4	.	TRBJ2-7	CASSLVRPYEQYF	TGTGCCAGCAGTTTAGTCAGGCCCTACGAGCAGTACTTC
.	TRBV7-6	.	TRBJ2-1	CASSPEGRKYNEQFF	TGTGCCAGCAGCCCCGAGGGTCGGAAGTACAATGAGCAGTTCTTC
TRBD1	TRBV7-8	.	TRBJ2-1	CASSARTGTYNEQFF	TGTGCCAGCAGCGCCCGGACAGGGACCTACAATGAGCAGTTCTTC
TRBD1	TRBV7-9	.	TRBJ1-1	CASSVPGQTTEAFF	TGTGCCAGCAGCGTCCCGGGACAGACCACTGAAGCTTTCTTT
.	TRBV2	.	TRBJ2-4	CASSEQGFFKNIQYF	TGTGCCAGCAGTGAACAGGGGTTTTTCAAAAACATTCAGTACTTC
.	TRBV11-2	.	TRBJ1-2	CASSQPGQGDGYTF	TGTGCCAGCAGTCAGCCGGGCCAGGGCGATGGCTACACCTTC
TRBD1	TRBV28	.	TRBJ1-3	CASSFESRGLSGNTIYF	TGTGCCAGCAGTTTTGAGTCCAGGGGGCTTTCTGGAAACACCATATATTTT
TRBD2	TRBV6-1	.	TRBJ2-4	CASSAGGLVKGSGKNIQYF	TGTGCCAGCAGTGCGGGAGGGCTAGTTAAGGGATCGGGCAAAAACATTCAGTACTTC
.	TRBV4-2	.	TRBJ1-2	CASSQDRVLNYGYTF	TGTGCCAGCAGCCAAGATCGGGTCCTTAACTATGGCTACACCTTC
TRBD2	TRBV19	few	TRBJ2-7	CASSIERTSGSPYEQYF	TGTGCCAGTAGTATAGAACGGACTAGCGGGAGCCCCTACGAGCAGTACTTC
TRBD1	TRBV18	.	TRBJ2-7	CASSSGTGGSYEQYF	TGTGCCAGCTCATCGGGGACAGGGGGCTCCTACGAGCAGTACTTC
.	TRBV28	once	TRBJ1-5	CASSLGGSNQPQHF	TGTGCCAGCAGTTTAGGAGGGTCAAATCAGCCCCAGCATTTT
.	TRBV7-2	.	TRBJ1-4	CASSLGHPGEKLFF	TGTGCCAGCAGCCTCGGACACCCTGGGGAAAAACTGTTTTTT
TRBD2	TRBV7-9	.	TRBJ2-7	CASRLTSGGTVEQYF	TGTGCCAGCAGGCTAACTAGCGGGGGGACCGTTGAGCAGTACTTC
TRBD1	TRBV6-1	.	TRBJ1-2	CASSETGQTYGYTF	TGTGCCAGCAGTGAAACGGGACAGACCTATGGCTACACCTTC
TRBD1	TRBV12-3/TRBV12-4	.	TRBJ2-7	CASSLTGNYEQYF	TGTGCCAGCAGCCTGACAGGGAACTACGAGCAGTACTTC
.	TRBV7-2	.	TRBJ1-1	CASSLTHRETTEAFF	TGTGCCAGCAGCTTAACCCACAGGGAGACCACTGAAGCTTTCTTT
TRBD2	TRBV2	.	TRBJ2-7	CASSPDGSSSGAYEQYF	TGTGCCAGCAGTCCGGACGGGTCATCTAGCGGGGCCTACGAGCAGTACTTC
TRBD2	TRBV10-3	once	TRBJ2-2	CAISRTSDTGELFF	TGTGCCATCAGTCGGACTAGCGACACCGGGGAGCTGTTTTTT
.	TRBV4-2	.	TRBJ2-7	CASSAAEGLPYEQYF	TGTGCCAGCAGCGCGGCAGAGGGCCTACCCTACGAGCAGTACTTC
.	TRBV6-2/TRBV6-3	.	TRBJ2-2	CASSYMTGELFF	TGTGCCAGCAGTTATATGACCGGGGAGCTGTTTTTT
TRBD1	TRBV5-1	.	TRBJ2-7	CASSYRGSYEQYF	TGCGCCAGCAGCTACAGGGGTTCCTACGAGCAGTACTTC
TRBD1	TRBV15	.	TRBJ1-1	CATSRGGQGNTEAFF	TGTGCCACCAGCAGAGGGGGACAGGGGAACACTGAAGCTTTCTTT
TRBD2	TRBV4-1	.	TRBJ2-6	CASSRILAGAGSGANVLTF	TGCGCCAGCAGCCGAATACTAGCGGGGGCCGGCTCTGGGGCCAACGTCCTGACTTTC
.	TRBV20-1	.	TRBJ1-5	CSGSGGALISQPQHF	TGCAGTGGTAGTGGCGGAGCCCTCATCAGTCAGCCCCAGCATTTT
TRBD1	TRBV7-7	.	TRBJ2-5	CASSIPGTGSETQYF	TGTGCCAGCAGCATCCCCGGGACAGGGTCAGAGACCCAGTACTTC
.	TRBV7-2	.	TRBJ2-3	CASSLGGADTQYF	TGTGCCAGCAGCTTAGGGGGCGCAGATACGCAGTATTTT
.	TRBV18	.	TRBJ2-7	CASSPITTLSYEQYF	TGTGCCAGCTCACCAATTACGACACTGTCCTACGAGCAGTACTTC